Listed below are T cell receptor beta chains from one sample, sequenced in a study of cytomegalovirus exposure and HLA in healthy donors. Sequencing was performed with immunoSEQ multiplex PCR; in TCRdb, only in-frame clones are kept and a portion is missing. Among around 120,000 clones listed, around four fifths were seen once. The sequenced sample was PBMCs. These receptors came from a male donor in good health and CMV-seropositive. Both conserved end residues are part of each CDR3. The D gene is left open where the match is weak. Clone sizes are given selectively: once, few, many, or a class where the clone is expanded.

j_call v_call d_call clone_size cdr3_aa cdr3_nt
TRBJ2-2 TRBV7-8 TRBD1 - CASSRGQAPSTGELFF TGTGCCAGCAGCCGGGGACAGGCCCCGAGTACCGGGGAGCTGTTTTTT
TRBJ2-7 TRBV11-1 - few CASSRQQGTHEQYF TGTGCCAGCAGCCGACAACAGGGTACCCACGAGCAGTACTTC
TRBJ2-3 TRBV5-1 - - CASSHDSSTDTQYF TGCGCCAGCAGCCATGACTCTAGCACAGATACGCAGTATTTT
TRBJ1-1 TRBV7-8 - few CASSLSYPGSNTEAFF TGTGCCAGCAGCTTAAGTTATCCGGGATCGAACACTGAAGCTTTCTTT
TRBJ2-1 TRBV4-3 - - CASSQDYTGPYNEQFF TGCGCCAGCAGCCAAGATTACACAGGGCCCTACAATGAGCAGTTCTTC
TRBJ1-3 TRBV7-8 - - CASSSRESSGNTIYF TGTGCCAGCAGCTCGCGGGAGAGCTCTGGAAACACCATATATTTT
TRBJ2-7 TRBV4-1 - - CASSPRKGGEEQYF TGCGCCAGCAGCCCCAGGAAGGGGGGGGAAGAGCAGTACTTC
TRBJ2-7 TRBV19 - - CASSILPDSYEQYF TGTGCCAGTAGTATACTCCCGGACAGTTACGAGCAGTACTTC
TRBJ1-5 TRBV19 - - CASSIVGGPQHF TGTGCCAGTAGTATAGTCGGAGGGCCCCAGCATTTT
TRBJ1-3 TRBV4-2 - - CASSQGLWLLGNTIYF TGTGCCAGCAGCCAAGGCTTGTGGCTTTTAGGAAACACCATATATTTT
TRBJ2-1 TRBV9 - few CASSVRSGSSYNEQFF TGTGCCAGCAGCGTACGTTCGGGGAGCTCCTACAATGAGCAGTTCTTC
TRBJ2-2 TRBV5-1 - - CASSAQGMANTGELFF TGCGCCAGCAGCGCACAGGGAATGGCGAACACCGGGGAGCTGTTTTTT
TRBJ2-1 TRBV12-5 - - CASGQSGYYNEQFF TGTGCTAGTGGACAAAGCGGGTACTACAATGAGCAGTTCTTC
TRBJ2-7 TRBV30 - - CAWSLGSGEQYF TGTGCCTGGAGTTTAGGGAGTGGCGAGCAGTACTTC
TRBJ2-7 TRBV5-1 TRBD1 - CASSPDRAYEQYF TGCGCCAGCAGCCCCGACAGGGCCTACGAGCAGTACTTC
TRBJ2-5 TRBV28 TRBD2 - CASTSGRLETQYF TGTGCCAGCACAAGCGGGAGACTTGAGACCCAGTACTTC
TRBJ2-3 TRBV4-3 TRBD2 - CASSQPRLGAGTLADTQYF TGCGCCAGCAGCCAGCCCCGCTTGGGAGCGGGAACTTTAGCAGATACGCAGTATTTT
TRBJ2-7 TRBV5-4 - - CASRTGQASYEQYF TGTGCCAGCAGGACGGGACAAGCTTCCTACGAGCAGTACTTC
TRBJ2-7 TRBV27 - once CASSLLVGKGVEQYF TGTGCCAGCAGTTTATTGGTGGGAAAGGGGGTCGAGCAGTACTTC
TRBJ2-5 TRBV5-1 TRBD2 - CASSSGLAGGTYQETQYF TGCGCCAGCAGCTCCGGACTAGCGGGAGGGACCTACCAAGAGACCCAGTACTTC
TRBJ1-1 TRBV4-3 - - CASSRGQANTEAFF TGCGCCAGCAGCCGAGGACAAGCGAACACTGAAGCTTTCTTT
TRBJ2-1 TRBV6-5 - - CASSYLVGNNEQFF TGTGCCAGCAGTTACCTAGTAGGAAACAATGAGCAGTTCTTC
TRBJ2-4 TRBV7-2 TRBD1 few CASSLVRTGDNIQYF TGTGCCAGCAGCTTAGTGAGGACAGGGGACAACATTCAGTACTTC
TRBJ2-7 TRBV15 TRBD1 - CATSKTGALLYEQYF TGTGCCACCAGCAAGACAGGGGCGCTCCTCTACGAGCAGTACTTC
TRBJ2-7 TRBV2 - - CASSEHRTLIVYEQYF TGTGCCAGCAGCGAACACAGGACCCTAATCGTCTACGAGCAGTACTTC
TRBJ1-1 TRBV7-6 TRBD1 - CASSRFPGGLNTEAFF TGTGCCAGCAGCCGATTTCCAGGGGGATTGAACACTGAAGCTTTCTTT
TRBJ2-1 TRBV5-1 - - CASSPRGGTDNEQFF TGCGCCAGCAGCCCAAGGGGCGGGACTGACAATGAGCAGTTCTTC
TRBJ1-5 TRBV5-1 - - CASSPGGVVNQPQHF TGCGCCAGCAGCCCGGGGGGGGTCGTCAATCAGCCCCAGCATTTT